Here is one TCR beta chain with its context. Its target is not known. One end of the junction varies from germline; a read error may be responsible. The CDR3 totals 17 residues. Germline V CDR1 and CDR2: SGHVS, FNYEAQ. This entry is derived from a study of shared clonotypes between healthy human individuals. Overall study: The donors, a couple of women and a few men, were aged 18 to 49.

Study-level results: The authors sampled blood alone, and tissue repertoires likely differ. Enrolling few donors narrowed the genetic and exposure-history diversity that was represented.

Repertoires were generated with immunoSEQ multiplex PCR, while TCRdb's copy carries only in-frame clones and drops some. The sample lists around 700,000 clones, 60% to 80% occurring once. The specimen was memory CD4+ T cells sorted from blood. Noted subset: CD45RA-negative fraction. This TCR was recovered from a woman aged 30 to 39 in good health. This chain links TRBV7-6 with TRBJ2-2; 10 nucleotides agree with TRBD2. The chain's CDR3 is CASSRRETSGPTGEPFF. The CDR3 nucleotides are TGTGCCAGCAGCCGGAGGGAGACTAGCGGGCCTACCGGGGAGCCGTTTTTT.